This section outlines one T cell receptor (beta chain) sequence together with its context. Its specificity is unknown. This specimen belongs to a study of shared clonotypes between healthy human individuals. Study as a whole: CD4 naive and CD4 memory each took three plates per donor, while CD8 naive took two and CD8 memory one.

Trimming removed 0 bases at V and 0 bases at J, with 12 bases between. The CDR3 loop spans 16 amino acids. Germline V CDR1 and CDR2: GTSNPN, SVGIG (reference sequence). TCRdb keeps only in-frame clones here, not all; method: immunoSEQ multiplex PCR. The table includes about a million clones, around three quarters detected once. Study-level results: Sharing across a few donors was seen in 4.5% to 5.5% of naive CD4 clonotypes. Estimated richness was generally greater in naive than memory subsets. In contrast to clonotypes shared by all four donors, non-shared clonotypes had lower generation probabilities.

The sequence was obtained from a man in his late teens or twenties in good health. Specimen: memory CD4+ T cells sorted from blood. Subset specified: CD45RA-negative fraction. The chain carries TRBV30 and TRBJ1-3; unclear D gene. The CDR3 loop is CAWSVQDTSSGNTIYF. The CDR3, as DNA: TGTGCCTGGAGTGTACAAGACACGAGCTCTGGAAACACCATATATTTT.